The entry that follows covers one TCR beta chain sequence. Its antigen is not identified. This record comes from a study of T-cell memory formation after mild COVID-19. Study-wide findings and caveats: Clones that shrank (day 15 to 85) were balanced CD4/CD8, whereas later expanders leaned CD4+. Clones that contracted clustered mainly in CM and EM if CD4+ and in EMRA if CD8+.

Germline lookup yields CDR1 LGHNA and CDR2 YSLEER. Trimming at V came to 8 bases and at J to 0 bases, leaving 7 bases not matched to a gene. CDR3 length: 15 residues. 5'RACE primed from the constant segment yielded TCR alpha and TCR beta cDNA libraries bearing sample barcodes and UMIs. TCRdb redid the calling of the 5' RACE reads with MiXCR, one entry per CDR3 protein. The profile shows 400,000 to 500,000 distinct CDR3 sequences, about a sixth of them singletons. Sample: PBMCs or a T cell subset sorted from them (not recorded which). The rearrangement uses TRBV4-3 and TRBJ2-4, with 7 bases identical to TRBD1. The sequence was obtained from a man aged 18 to 29 who had mild COVID-19 (a few samples of this study predate the infection). Cell type and time point are not known. Written as DNA, the CDR3 is TGCGCCAGCGAAGACAGGGCTTTAGCCAAAAACATTCAGTACTTC. This gives the protein CASEDRALAKNIQYF.